The next 11 T cell receptor beta chains were all read from a single sample in a study of blood T cell repertoires in COVID-19. Assay: immunoSEQ multiplex PCR; the TCRdb copy retains only in-frame clones and omits some. The sample includes approximately 130,000 clones, 70% to 80% of them seen just once. Source material: peripheral blood. These receptors all stem from a human donor in a cohort sampled during active COVID-19.

This clone occurred a few times. The chain carries TRBV5-1 and TRBJ1-5; D call uncertain. The CDR3 loop spans 14 amino acids. Germline values: CDR1 SGHRS, CDR2 YFSETQ. V gave up 3 bases and J gave up 2 bases, with 9 bases separating them. This CDR3 reads CASSSGSGNQPQHF. CDR3 in DNA: TGCGCCAGCAGCTCGGGGAGCGGCAATCAGCCCCAGCATTTT.

This chain links TRBV5-6 with TRBJ2-7; TRBD2 might be the D (5 bases). Germline V gene sequence: CDR1 SGHDT, CDR2 YYEEEE. The CDR3 totals 13 residues. V was pared by 4 bases and J by 6 bases, with 14 bases between. CDR3 coding DNA: TGTGCCAGCAGCCCTAGCCCGGGCCGCGAGCAGTACTTC. It specifies CASSPSPGREQYF.

The chain recombines TRBV2 with TRBJ2-3; tentative D call: TRBD2 (5 bases). Germline-derived CDR1 and CDR2 are SNHLY and FYNNEI. Trimming pared 3 bases from V and 2 bases from J, leaving 12 bases between. The CDR3 contains 15 residues. CDR3 protein: CASSDDRGHTDTQYF. The CDR3 DNA follows: TGTGCCAGCAGTGACGACCGAGGGCACACAGATACGCAGTATTTT.

Of note for this clone: The junction departs from germline at one end; a sequencing error may be responsible. The chain recombines TRBV18 with TRBJ1-2; D not certain. This CDR3 is 13 amino acids long. In germline, CDR1 is KGHSH, CDR2 LQKENI. The CDR3, as DNA: TGTGCCAGCTCACCAGGAAGTGACTATAGCTACACCTTC. Its translation is CASSPGSDYSYTF. Full variable domain (outside the CDR3, taken from reference TRBV18 and TRBJ1-2): NAGVMQNPRHLVRRRGQEARLRCSPMKGHSHVYWYRQLPEEGLKFMVYLQKENIIDESGMPKERFSAEFPKEGPSILRIQQVVRGDSAAYFCASSPGSDYSYTFGSGTRLTVV.

The genes are TRBV11-1 and TRBJ1-4, with D tentatively TRBD1 (5 bases). V lost 5 bases and J lost 2, with 12 bases in between. Germline V lookup: CDR1 SGHAT, CDR2 FQDESV (reference sequence). The CDR3 consists of 15 residues. The CDR3 region has the DNA TGTGCCAGCAGCCTTCAGGGTCACACTAATGAAAAACTGTTTTTT. This gives the protein CASSLQGHTNEKLFF.

The chain uses TRBV19 and TRBJ2-3; TRBD2 agrees at 10 bases. V was clipped by 11 bases and J by 1 base; unmatched bases: 21. Germline CDR1 LNHDA, CDR2 SQIVND (reference sequence). The CDR3 loop spans 19 amino acids. Here the CDR3 DNA reads TGTGCCTCCCAGGAACGTATAGCGGGGGGCCCAATCCGCACAGATACGCAGTATTTT. Translated, it gives CASQERIAGGPIRTDTQYF.

This clone appeared many times. The chain uses TRBV2 and TRBJ1-1, with 7 positions matching TRBD1. Per germline, CDR1 SNHLY and CDR2 FYNNEI. Losses at the gene ends were 3 bases for V and 14 bases for J; bases not matched to a gene: 12. The CDR3 has 13 residues. In nucleotides, the CDR3 is TGTGCCAGCAGTGACGACGGGACAGAGGACTTCTTCTTT. The encoded protein is CASSDDGTEDFFF.

The sample holds one count of this clone. The rearrangement joins TRBV3-1 (or the pseudogene TRBV3-2) to TRBJ1-5, with no clear D. CDR1 LGHDT and CDR2 YNNKEL come from the germline V gene (reference sequence). The CDR3 consists of 14 residues. V dropped 4 bases and J dropped 5 bases, with 12 bases sitting between them. CDR3 region: CASSPTRIDQPQHF. The CDR3 DNA is TGTGCCAGCAGCCCGACACGGATAGATCAGCCCCAGCATTTT.

The chain carries TRBV10-3 and TRBJ2-7; possible D gene TRBD2, 6 bases. V was cut by 3 bases and J by 7 bases, with 10 bases left in between. This CDR3 has 12 residues. The germline CDR1 and CDR2 sequences are ENHRY and SYGVKD. The CDR3 nucleotides read TGTGCCATCAGTGACTACCGGGAGGAGCAGTACTTC. Protein sequence: CAISDYREEQYF.

The CDR3 DNA follows: TGTGCCAGCAGTGTCTACCAACAGGGGGCTCGTAACAATGAGCAGTTCTTC. It codes for CASSVYQQGARNNEQFF. V usage is TRBV6-4 and J usage is TRBJ2-1; 9 bases are shared with TRBD1. The J segment lost 5 bases and the V segment lost 4 bases, leaving 12 bases of the junction unmatched. This CDR3 has 17 residues. Germline CDR1 is MRHNA and CDR2 is SNTAGT.

The CDR3 here is CASRQSLIGTGGRNEQFF. The DNA of the CDR3 is TGTGCCAGCAGACAAAGTCTAATAGGAACAGGGGGCAGAAATGAGCAGTTCTTC. The chain joins TRBV5-4 to TRBJ2-1; TRBD1 aligns across 9 bases. There are 18 residues in the CDR3. The germline gives CDR1 SGHNT, CDR2 YYREEE (reference sequence). The trim removed 5 bases at V and 7 bases at J, leaving 19 bases unmatched.